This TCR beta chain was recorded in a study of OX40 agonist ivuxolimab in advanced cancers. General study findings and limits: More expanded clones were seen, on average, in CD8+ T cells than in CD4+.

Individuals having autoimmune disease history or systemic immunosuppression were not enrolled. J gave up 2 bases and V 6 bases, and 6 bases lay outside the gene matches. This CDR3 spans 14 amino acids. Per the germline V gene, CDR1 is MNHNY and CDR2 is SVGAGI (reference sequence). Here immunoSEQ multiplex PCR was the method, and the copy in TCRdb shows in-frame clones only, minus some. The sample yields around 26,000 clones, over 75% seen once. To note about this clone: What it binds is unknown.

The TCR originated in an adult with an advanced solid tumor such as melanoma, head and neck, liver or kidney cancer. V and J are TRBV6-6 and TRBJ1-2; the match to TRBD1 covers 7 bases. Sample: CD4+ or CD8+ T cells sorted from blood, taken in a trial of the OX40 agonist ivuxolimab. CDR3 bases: TGTGCCAGCAGCCTTGTGACAGGGAACTATGGCTACACCTTC. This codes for CASSLVTGNYGYTF.